This T cell receptor (beta chain) was recorded in a study of neurological immune-mediated disorders. Study-level results: The greatest degree of TCR clonal expansion was observed in HTLV-1-associated myelopathy, with the lowest in multiple sclerosis, below that of healthy controls.

Germline V gene sequence: CDR1 MRHNA, CDR2 SNTAGT. V lost 2 bases to trimming and J lost 6 bases; unmatched junction nucleotides: 0. The CDR3 consists of 14 residues. With 10-nucleotide random UMIs, 5'RACE was used to make the cDNA. MiXCR, applied by TCRdb to the 5' RACE reads, yields one record per CDR3 protein. Found here are tens of thousands of distinct CDR3 sequences, over 9% of them singletons; the top ten hold about 1.7%. The table lists this clonotype with many counts. What it recognizes is unknown. The starting material, 2 million PBMCs stored at -80 C, gave rise to the unsorted libraries. The chain has TRBV6-4 and TRBJ2-1, with 11 positions matching TRBD1. Sequences were obtained from PBMCs. This clonotype originated in a man aged 40-50 years in good health. The CDR3 region is CASSDGTGGNEQFF. CDR3 bases: TGTGCCAGCAGTGACGGGACAGGGGGCAATGAGCAGTTCTTC.